The 8 T cell receptor gamma chains in this list originate from one sample, sequenced in a study of γδ T cells in repeated Plasmodium falciparum infection. Flow sorting of PBMC yielded separate Vgamma9/Vdelta2+ and Vdelta2-negative gammadelta T cell populations for bulk repertoire analysis. TCRdb redid clone calling on the multiplex PCR reads using CATT. The data contain 28,000 or so gamma-chain clones, 1.4% to 1.5% of them singletons. Sequencing used gamma-delta T cells from blood. Source of these receptors: a pool of human donors (malaria-infected and uninfected, not separated).

This clone was observed a handful of times. A single base is all that separates this from a far larger clone, so a read error is likely. This sample also contains other DNA sequences that code for the same CDR3. This chain links TRGV5 with TRGJ1 or TRGJ2. V shed 0 bases, J shed 6 bases, and the junction held 8 bases outside the gene matches. The CDR3 spans 14 residues. Germline V gene data show CDR1 as VINAFY and CDR2 as YDVSNSKD. Written as DNA, the CDR3 is TGTGCCACCTGGGACAGGCCCGGTAGTTATAAGAAACTCTTT. Its protein is CATWDRPGSYKKLF.

This clone has a count of ten or more. The protein recorded in TCRdb matches a much larger clone and deviates from this DNA's translation at residue 4, suggesting a read error; the protein here is obtained by translating the DNA. The gene calls are TRGV9 and TRGJP. Assignment of the J gene here rests on matching the DNA to germline, because TCRdb gives none. The CDR3 is 17 residues long. Germline V CDR1 and CDR2: GITISATS, ISYDGTV (reference sequence). CDR3 DNA: TGTGCCTTGAGGGAGGAAGATTTCGAGTTGGGCAAAAAAATCAAGGTATTT. Residues: CALREEDFELGKKIKVF.

This clone was seen a handful of times. The TCRdb protein, from a much larger clone, departs from this DNA's translation at residue 9, likely by read error; the protein shown derives from the DNA. The chain combines TRGV3 with TRGJ1 or TRGJ2. As TCRdb names no J gene, one was assigned here on the basis of a DNA match to germline. CDR3 length: 13 amino acids. Germline V CDR1 and CDR2: VTNTFY, YDVSTARD (reference sequence). The CDR3 loop reads CATWEDYYHKKLF. CDR3 DNA: TGTGCCACCTGGGAGGATTATTATCATAAGAAACTCTTT.

This clone is medium-sized (0.01 to 0.1%) within its sample. This chain connects TRGV9 to TRGJP2. Trimming took 0 bases from V and 0 from J; bases not matched to a gene: 4. The CDR3 is 16 amino acids. The germline gives CDR1 GITISATS, CDR2 ISYDGTV (reference sequence). CDR3 sequence (DNA): TGTGCCTTGTGGGAGGTGCACGATAGTAGTGATTGGATCAAGACGTTT. Encoded protein: CALWEVHDSSDWIKTF.

This clone was seen more than once but under ten times. The protein in TCRdb stems from a much larger clone and differs at residue 10 from this DNA's translation, likely a read error; here the protein is translated from the DNA. Distinct nucleotide sequences in the sample also encode this CDR3. This chain links TRGV9 with TRGJP. Assignment of the J gene here rests on matching the DNA to germline, because TCRdb gives none. The V gene's germline CDR1 is GITISATS and CDR2 ISYDGTV (reference sequence). The CDR3 is made up of 17 amino acids. CDR3: CALWEVPQEMGKKIKVF. The CDR3 DNA sequence: TGTGCCTTGTGGGAGGTCCCGCAAGAGATGGGCAAAAAAATCAAGGTATTT.

This clone is medium-sized (0.01 to 0.1%). At the DNA level, this CDR3 is encoded by other sequences in the same sample as well. The gene calls are TRGV3 and TRGJ1 or TRGJ2. Germline V CDR1 and CDR2: VTNTFY, YDVSTARD (reference sequence). The ends lost 3 bases at V and 5 bases at J; junction bases unmatched: 4. The CDR3 sequence is 12 residues long. CDR3 amino acids: CATWDHDYKKLF. For the CDR3, the DNA is TGTGCCACCTGGGACCATGATTATAAGAAACTCTTT.

There are a few counts of this clone. The protein that TCRdb holds for this DNA derives from a much larger clone and differs from the translated DNA at residue 5, which likely indicates a read error; the protein shown here is translated from the DNA. V gene TRGV2 combines with J gene TRGJ1 or TRGJ2. The J gene comes from matching the DNA to germline here; TCRdb lacks it. CDR3 length: 12 residues. V lost 5 bases and J lost 7; bases outside the gene matches: 8. Germline V gives CDR1 EGSNGY, CDR2 YDSYNSKV. The CDR3 loop is CATWGVGYKKLF. The DNA of the CDR3 is TGTGCCACCTGGGGCGTGGGCTATAAGAAACTCTTT.

Concerning this clone itself: One base away lies a much larger clone, so this may be a sequencing read error. It is unclear where the CDR3 begins or ends on the DNA, so no DNA is shown, and the CDR3 is as TCRdb lists it. V gene TRGV9 was called; the J gene was not. Germline V gives CDR1 GITISATS, CDR2 ISYDGTV (reference sequence). The CDR3 sequence runs 32 residues, both termini included. CDR3 amino acids: CALWEVLPWLRNSLAVEQHLLSQVSIGRIQHF.